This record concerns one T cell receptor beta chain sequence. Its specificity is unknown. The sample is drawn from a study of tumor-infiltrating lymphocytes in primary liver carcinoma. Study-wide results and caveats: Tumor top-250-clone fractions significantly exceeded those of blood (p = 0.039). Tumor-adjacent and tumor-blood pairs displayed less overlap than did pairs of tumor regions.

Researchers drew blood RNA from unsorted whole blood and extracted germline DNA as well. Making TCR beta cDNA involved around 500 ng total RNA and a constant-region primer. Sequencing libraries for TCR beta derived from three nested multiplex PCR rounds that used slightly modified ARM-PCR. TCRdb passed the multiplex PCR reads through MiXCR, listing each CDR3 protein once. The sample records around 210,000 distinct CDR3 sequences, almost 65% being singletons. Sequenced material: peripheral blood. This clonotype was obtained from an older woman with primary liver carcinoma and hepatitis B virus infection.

The CDR3 loop reads CASSTKVVNGTGANEQFF. As DNA, the CDR3 is TGTGCCAGCAGCACGAAAGTGGTCAACGGGACAGGGGCCAATGAGCAGTTCTTC. The V call is TRBV21-1, the J call TRBJ2-1; TRBD1, the D gene given by the table, was not confirmed from the DNA. TRBV21-1 is labeled a pseudogene. This CDR3 has 18 residues.